Reported below is one T cell receptor beta chain. This clonotype was picked up a small number of times. Its antigen is currently not known. Qualities for individual bases were not recorded, and no much larger clone is one base off. Ficoll-Paque density gradient centrifugation was used to isolate PBMCs. This sample stems from a study of T-cell memory formation after mild COVID-19 (dated by TCRdb to 2020 to 2022). About the full investigation: Most TCR sequence clusters were specific to one of the two donors. In a couple of donors, T-cell clones that expanded and contracted after mild COVID-19 were tracked by sequencing TCRalpha and TCRbeta repertoires over time. The cohort was made up of two young adult volunteers, one female and one male, who were previously healthy. The paper's findings and limits, for the study overall: Only a couple of mild cases were covered in the study, and larger cohorts including severe cases with pre-infection samples were considered necessary. The detection of some responding clones in pre-infection memory suggests that pre-existing cross-reactive memory T cells joined the SARS-CoV-2 response. Contracting CD4+ clones were found mainly in CM and EM memory subsets, while CD8+ clones were enriched in EMRA. Whether the second-wave clones peaking on day 37 were SARS-CoV-2 specific was not confirmed. Clones that contracted from day 15 to 85 showed balanced CD4/CD8 phenotypes, whereas a second wave of clones that expanded from day 15 to 37 leaned towards CD4+.

For sequencing, an Illumina NovaSeq 6000 was employed. TCRalpha and TCRbeta cDNA libraries were built by 5'RACE with constant-segment primers, adding sample barcodes and unique molecular identifiers. Trizol reagent was used to extract RNA from every sample. The libraries were amplified in two PCR steps, and the second step added a second sample barcode and Illumina TruSeq adapters. Libraries were sequenced on an Illumina NovaSeq with 2 x 150 bp paired-end reads. Processing in the source paper ran as follows. With migec v1.2.7, reads were demultiplexed and then collapsed into UMI-guided consensus sequences. Using mixcr v2.1.11, the UMI consensuses were aligned to TRA and TRB V and J templates and assembled into clonotypes. A clonotype was counted as expanded or contracted only when both edgeR and NoisET called the clonotype significant, with the noise models trained on biological replicates. edgeR calls used a false discovery rate-adjusted p below 0.01 and a log2 fold-change threshold of 1. PCA with hierarchical clustering of max-normalized trajectories of the 1000 most abundant clonotypes was used as exploratory dynamics analysis. Separately sequenced CD4+ and CD8+ repertoires were used to assign the CD4 or CD8 phenotype of responding clones. TCRdb trimmed the raw reads at Q25, called clones with MiXCR and kept productive beta chains. Records with the same CDR3 protein are collapsed into one entry carrying the most frequent genes and DNA. The V and J calls shown here were made by TCRdb, not taken from the authors' results. The table for this sample lists roughly 600,000 distinct CDR3 sequences; about a sixth of them were counted only once. Jointly, the top ten make up 12% of the sample.

Inclusive of the bounding cysteine and phenylalanine, the CDR3 is 16 residues long. The CDR3 DNA has 48 bases and is translated from base 1. The CDR1 and CDR2 encoded by the germline V gene are SGHVS and FQNEAQ. The junction shows trimming of 4 bases on V and 4 bases on J, and the gene matches do not reach 10 bases of it. The source of this sequence is an adult woman who had mild COVID-19 (a few samples of this study predate the infection). The sample titles of this study are shuffled in the database, so cell type and time point are left out; the donor was told from shared clones. Sequencing was carried out using PBMCs or a T cell subset sorted from them (not recorded which). The V and J genes are TRBV7-8 and TRBJ1-2, with 9 bases in between that match TRBD1. This receptor has the CDR3 CASSSINRDRAYGYTF. The sequence in DNA is TGTGCCAGCAGCTCTATCAACCGGGACAGGGCCTATGGCTACACCTTC.